This TCR beta chain was documented in a study of blood T cell repertoires in COVID-19. Overall study context: The samples span acute and convalescent COVID-19 from the United States, Italy and Spain. PBMCs, B-cell-depleted T cells, or T cells provided the cDNA or gDNA that made up the material.

Deletions cut 4 bases from V and 6 bases from J, with 8 bases between. Germline V lookup: CDR1 SGHDT, CDR2 YYEEEE. The CDR3 consists of 13 residues. Per the original methods: Amplification of reference gene primers provided the estimated nucleated cell counts. Assay: immunoSEQ multiplex PCR; the TCRdb copy retains only in-frame clones and omits some. V and J calls and clone size come straight from that table; D and trimming were deduced from the DNA. The sample consists of roughly 140,000 clones, around three quarters of them appearing once. This chain connects TRBV5-6 to TRBJ1-6; D might be TRBD1 (5 bases). The origin of this receptor is a man aged 50-59 years with active or convalescent COVID-19. The sample consisted of peripheral blood. The CDR3, as DNA: TGTGCCAGCAGCGGCGACAGTAATTCACCCCTCCACTTT. It is translated as CASSGDSNSPLHF.